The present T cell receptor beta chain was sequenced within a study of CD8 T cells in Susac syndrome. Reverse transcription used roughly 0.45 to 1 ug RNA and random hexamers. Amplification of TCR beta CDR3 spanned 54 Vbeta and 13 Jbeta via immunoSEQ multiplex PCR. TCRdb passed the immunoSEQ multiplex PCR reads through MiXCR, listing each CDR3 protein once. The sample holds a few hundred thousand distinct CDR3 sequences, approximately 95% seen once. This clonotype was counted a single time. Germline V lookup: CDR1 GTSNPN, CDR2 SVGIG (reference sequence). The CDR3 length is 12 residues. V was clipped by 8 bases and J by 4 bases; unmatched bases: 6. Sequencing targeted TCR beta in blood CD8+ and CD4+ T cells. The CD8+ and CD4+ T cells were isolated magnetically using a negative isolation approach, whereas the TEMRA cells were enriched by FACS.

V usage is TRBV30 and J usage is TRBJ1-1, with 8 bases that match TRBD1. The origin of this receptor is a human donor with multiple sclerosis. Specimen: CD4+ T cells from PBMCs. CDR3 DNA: TGTGCCAGGACAGGGTACACCACTGAAGCTTTCTTT. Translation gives CARTGYTTEAFF.